The clone carrying this T cell receptor beta chain was seen more than once but under ten times. Antigen unknown. Deletions cut 1 base from V and 6 bases from J, with 11 bases between. CDR1 is LGHDT, CDR2 YNNKEL, per germline (reference sequence). The CDR3 runs 14 residues. These data come from a study of blood T cells in healthy people across ages. Overall study findings and caveats: Older age went with lower TCR beta diversity per million T cells, in a roughly linear way.

Alongside a J-beta primer mix, a sample-barcoded 5' primer served in a second PCR lasting roughly 6 to 11 cycles. TCRdb re-analysed the 5' RACE reads in MiXCR, keeping a single row per CDR3 protein. Among 660,000 or so distinct CDR3 sequences listed, 45% to 65% were seen once. The V and J genes are TRBV3-1 and TRBJ2-3; possibly TRBD2 for D (5 bases). Material: blood. This clonotype was sampled from a man in his sixties in good health. The chain's CDR3 is CASSQVGGRDTQYF. The CDR3 DNA sequence: TGTGCCAGCAGCCAAGTCGGCGGGCGTGATACGCAGTATTTT.